The next 3 T cell receptor beta chains were all read from a single sample in a study of cytomegalovirus exposure and HLA in healthy donors. Use of 60 Vbeta and 13 Jbeta primers characterized the PCR. Some clones are missing from TCRdb's copy, which holds only in-frame ones; the method was immunoSEQ multiplex PCR. The sample lists 110,000 to 150,000 clones; roughly four fifths were seen once. Sequencing input: PBMCs. These receptors came from a man younger than 30 in good health and CMV-seropositive.

This rearrangement joins TRBV28 to TRBJ1-1, with D maybe TRBD1 (6 bases). The CDR3 sequence is 12 residues long. V was shortened by 3 bases and J by 7 bases, with 9 bases between the two germline ends. Germline V gives CDR1 MDHEN, CDR2 SYDVKM. CDR3 nucleotide sequence: TGTGCCAGCAGTTTGAGGGGGAATGAAGCTTTCTTT. Translation gives CASSLRGNEAFF.

This chain links TRBV7-3 with TRBJ1-5, with 7 bases lining up with TRBD1. Germline-derived CDR1 and CDR2 are SGHTA and FQGTGA. The CDR3 contains 16 residues. The CDR3, as DNA: TGTGCTCTCAGAGGGCAGGGGGAGATGGGCAATCAGCCCCAGCATTTT. Amino acids: CALRGQGEMGNQPQHF.

This CDR3 reads CASSQGTGRYEQYF. The DNA of the CDR3 is TGTGCCAGCAGCCAAGGGACAGGGAGATACGAGCAGTACTTC. This sequence joins TRBV14 and TRBJ2-7, with 8 bases aligning to TRBD1. This CDR3 has 14 amino acids. J was trimmed by 4 bases and V by 1 base; bases with no gene match: 3. The germline CDR1 and CDR2 sequences are SGHDN and FVKESK.